Reported below is one TCR beta chain. This clonotype was seen repeatedly, ten times or more. The antigen it recognizes is unknown. No per-base quality is available; no much larger clone lies one base away. The record originates from a study of T-cell reconstitution after alpha-beta-depleted transplantation in children (dated by TCRdb to about 2016). At the level of the whole study: T-cell immune reconstitution after TCRalphabeta/CD19-depleted allogeneic hematopoietic cell transplantation in children was quantitatively tracked in the study by means of TCR repertoire profiling.

Overall study results and their limits: About two months after transplant, the apparently early recovery of alphabetaT-cell counts reportedly depended on just several hundred clones that had expanded rapidly and came from non-depleted graft cells. Over the following months the frequencies of hyperexpanded clones went down, and after one year T-cell counts and TCRbeta diversity were mostly credited to newly produced T cells. In some patients, the high TCRbeta diversity seen at day 60 was put down to recipient T cells and intrathymic progenitors that had survived conditioning.

V is cut by 1 base and J by 3 bases, and the space between the germline ends is 13 bases. Reading from cysteine to phenylalanine, the CDR3 counts 17 amino acids. This entry keeps only the CDR3 DNA: 51 bases, framed from base 1. Read against the paper, the sample's treatment or condition label means: allogeneic hematopoietic cell transplantation with graft depleted of TCRalphabeta T cells and CD19 B cells. The children who served as transplant recipients had been given grafts of TCRalphabeta/CD19-depleted allogeneic hematopoietic cells. The protocol used for the library was PCR. The instrument was an Illumina HiSeq 2500. Molecular barcoding was employed in the preparation of TCR libraries, with unique molecular identifiers being used to normalize TCRbeta repertoire quantification. The raw public data were reprocessed by TCRdb itself: fastp quality trimming at Q25, MiXCR clonotype calling, in-frame beta chains only. Each entry merges the rows of one CDR3 protein and shows their most common DNA and genes. Across this sample there are 55,000 to 70,000 distinct CDR3 sequences, with roughly a tenth seen only once. Roughly an eighth of the sample goes to the ten largest clones.

The source is a boy aged 5-17 years with acute myeloid leukemia, due to receive a stem cell transplant. Here the chain combines TRBV12-3 or TRBV12-4 and TRBJ2-6; the D gene is perhaps TRBD1, from 5 matching bases. The sample was PBMCs, taken before TCRalphabeta/CD19-depleted stem cell transplant. The CDR3 has the sequence CASSLGQGLDGANVLTF. The sequenced DNA is TGTGCCAGCAGTTTAGGGCAGGGTTTAGATGGGGCCAACGTCCTGACTTTC.